Listed here are 16 T cell receptor beta chains from one sample, sequenced in a study of PD-L1 blockade in urothelial cancer. The table came from immunoSEQ multiplex PCR; TCRdb's copy has only in-frame clones and leaves some out. The sample records tens of thousands of clones, more than 80% being singletons. Time point meaning: peripheral blood 6 weeks after treatment start. The starting material was PBMCs, obtained around atezolizumab (anti-PD-L1) treatment. Receptors originate from a man aged 70-80 years with urothelial cancer.

The V gene is TRBV6-1, the J gene TRBJ1-1, with D perhaps TRBD1 (5 bases). The CDR3 extends over 17 amino acids. CDR1 is MNHNS, CDR2 SASEGT, per germline. The V end lost 4 bases, the J end lost 0 bases, and 18 bases lay between the germline ends. The CDR3, as DNA: TGTGCCAGCAGTGCCGGCCGCAGGGTGATAATGAACACTGAAGCTTTCTTT. Amino acid sequence: CASSAGRRVIMNTEAFF.

The rearrangement links TRBV19 to TRBJ2-2; 12 nucleotides match TRBD2. The CDR3 has 17 residues. Trimming cost V 7 bases and J 7 bases; bases outside gene matches: 13. Germline lookup yields CDR1 LNHDA and CDR2 SQIVND (reference sequence). The CDR3 nucleotides read TGTGCCAGTACCCGGACTAGCGGGATTCCAGGTTTCGGGGAGCTGTTTTTT. Amino acid sequence: CASTRTSGIPGFGELFF.

There are a few counts of this clone. The same CDR3 can be traced to other DNA sequences in this sample. This sequence joins TRBV29-1 and TRBJ1-5, with TRBD1 identical over 9 bases. Per germline, CDR1 SQVTM and CDR2 ANQGSEA. The V and J ends lost 7 bases and 4 bases, in that order; junction bases with no gene match: 5. CDR3 length: 13 amino acids. The CDR3 DNA sequence: TGCAGCGCGGCCGGGACAGGGAATCAGCCCCAGCATTTT. It is translated as CSAAGTGNQPQHF.

This clone was seen more than once but under ten times. This rearrangement joins TRBV5-4 to TRBJ1-2; perhaps TRBD1 as D (6 bases). Germline V gene data show CDR1 as SGHNT and CDR2 as YYREEE (reference sequence). The CDR3 spans 14 residues. Trimming cost V 4 bases and J 7 bases, with 17 bases left between them. The DNA for the CDR3 is TGTGCCAGCAGCCAAAGCCGGGACATTGCTGGCTACACCTTC. Amino acid sequence: CASSQSRDIAGYTF.

The chain uses TRBV30 and TRBJ1-6; 7 nucleotides agree with TRBD1. The CDR3 covers 18 residues. Germline CDR1 and CDR2: GTSNPN and SVGIG (reference sequence). J lost 5 bases, V lost 5 bases, and 18 bases had no gene match. The CDR3 bases are TGTGCCTGGCGCCCCGAGGGCAGGCAGGGGGTTGATAATTCACCCCTCCACTTT. This codes for CAWRPEGRQGVDNSPLHF.

The V gene is TRBV12-5, the J gene TRBJ2-2; possible D gene TRBD1, 6 bases. Trimming took 5 bases from V and 4 from J, leaving 14 bases between them. The CDR3 sequence is 15 residues long. Germline V CDR1 and CDR2: LGHNT, FRNRAP. The CDR3 here is CASGLDGTITGELFF. CDR3 bases: TGTGCTAGTGGTCTGGACGGGACAATCACCGGGGAGCTGTTTTTT. Variable domain in full (rest from reference TRBV12-5 and TRBJ2-2): DARVTQTPRHKVTEMGQEVTMRCQPILGHNTVFWYRQTMMQGLELLAYFRNRAPLDDSGMPKDRFSAEMPDATLATLKIQPSEPRDSAVYFCASGLDGTITGELFFGEGSRLTVL.

The genes are TRBV11-2 and TRBJ2-3; tentatively, D is TRBD2 (6 bases). Trimming cost V 6 bases and J 6 bases, with 10 bases left between them. CDR1 is SGHAT and CDR2 is FQNNGV in the germline V gene. The CDR3 length is 12 residues. CDR3 amino acids: CASSPLADTQYF. The CDR3 nucleotides read TGTGCCAGCAGTCCCCTAGCGGATACGCAGTATTTT.

The chain combines TRBV6-4 with TRBJ2-1; a possible D gene is TRBD1 (5 bases). The V gene's germline CDR1 is MRHNA and CDR2 SNTAGT. V dropped 6 bases and J dropped 1 base, with 7 bases sitting between them. The CDR3 has 13 residues. CDR3 in DNA: TGTGCCAGCAGCCAGGGTTCCTACAATGAGCAGTTCTTC. Protein sequence: CASSQGSYNEQFF.

The chain couples TRBV4-1 to TRBJ2-1, with 8 bases that match TRBD2. The trim removed 3 bases at V and 2 bases at J, leaving 3 bases unmatched. This CDR3 has 15 residues. Per the germline V gene, CDR1 is MGHRA and CDR2 is YSYEKL. CDR3 residues: CASSHPGGTYNEQFF. The CDR3 nucleotides are TGCGCCAGCAGCCACCCGGGAGGGACCTACAATGAGCAGTTCTTC.

The V call is TRBV2, the J call TRBJ2-7, with a weak D call TRBD1 (6 bases). Germline V lookup: CDR1 SNHLY, CDR2 FYNNEI. The CDR3 has 15 residues. Trimming took 5 bases from V and 3 from J, leaving 17 bases between them. This CDR3 is CASSRGAGAFYEQYF. CDR3 bases: TGTGCCAGCAGTCGTGGGGCAGGGGCATTCTACGAGCAGTACTTC.

CDR3 sequence: CASSLTVNRGGYTF. For the CDR3, the DNA is TGTGCCAGCAGCTTGACCGTAAACAGGGGTGGCTACACCTTC. The rearrangement uses TRBV7-2 and TRBJ1-2; 7 nucleotides line up with TRBD1. The CDR3 extends over 14 amino acids. J lost 7 bases, V lost 3 bases, and 8 bases had no gene match. CDR1 and CDR2 (germline): SGHTA, FQGNSA.

The V gene is TRBV5-4, the J gene TRBJ2-7, with a weak D call TRBD1 (6 bases). The CDR3 spans 13 residues. V shed 2 bases and J shed 2 bases, with 8 bases lying between them. Per germline, CDR1 SGHNT and CDR2 YYREEE (reference sequence). DNA of the CDR3: TGTGCCAGCAGCTTAGACAGGCCCTACGAGCAGTACTTC. Protein sequence: CASSLDRPYEQYF.

The chain carries TRBV28 and TRBJ2-3; D is perhaps TRBD2 (7 bases). The ends were cut back, 5 bases at V and 4 bases at J, with 13 bases in the middle. The germline gives CDR1 MDHEN, CDR2 SYDVKM. This CDR3 has 14 residues. The CDR3, as DNA: TGTGCCAGCAGTCCCGGCGGGGGCGCAGATACGCAGTATTTT. It is translated as CASSPGGGADTQYF.

In regard to this clone: Other DNA sequences within the sample encode an identical CDR3. J is TRBJ2-5 and V is TRBV7-9; the D gene is possibly TRBD1 (5 bases). V was pared by 3 bases and J by 5 bases, with 10 bases between. There are 13 residues in the CDR3. Germline-derived CDR1 and CDR2 are SEHNR and FQNEAQ (reference sequence). The CDR3 region has the DNA TGTGCCAGCAGCTTCAGGGTTGGGGAGACCCAGTACTTC. Translated, it gives CASSFRVGETQYF.

The chain joins TRBV21-1 to TRBJ1-2. TRBV21-1 is described as a pseudogene. CDR3 length: 16 residues. The CDR3 DNA sequence: TGTGCCAGCAGCAAAGAATGCCGGCCTCGGGGAGGTGGCTACACCTTC. Encoded protein: CASSKECRPRGGGYTF.

The rearrangement links TRBV18 to TRBJ2-1, with 11 bases lining up with TRBD2. Germline trimming cut 0 bases from V and 7 bases from J; bases unmatched to any gene: 2. The CDR3 is 15 residues long. CDR1 is KGHSH and CDR2 is LQKENI in the germline V gene. CDR3 DNA: TGTGCCAGCTCACCACCGCTAGCGGGAGGAAATGAGCAGTTCTTC. Protein sequence: CASSPPLAGGNEQFF.